The 13 T cell receptor beta chains below come from one sample, sequenced in a study of shared clonotypes between healthy human individuals. Measured with immunoSEQ multiplex PCR; TCRdb has only the in-frame clones, and not every one. The top ten clones hold around 1% of a sample with some 2 million clones, roughly 95% of them seen once. It was CD45RO-negative cells, positively selected for CCR7, that made up naive CD8 cells, with terminally differentiated effector memory CD45RA+ cells excluded. Sequencing was done on a sample of naive CD8+ T cells sorted from blood. The receptor set was obtained from a young man in good health.

The chain employs TRBV10-1 and TRBJ2-2; 11 positions match TRBD2. V shed 3 bases and J 1 base; nucleotides not matched to a gene: 10. CDR3 size: 19 residues. In germline, CDR1 is WNHNN, CDR2 SYGVQD (reference sequence). CDR3 DNA sequence: TGCGCCAGCAGTGACTCCGGGACTAGCGGCTGGATGAACACCGGGGAGCTGTTTTTT. Its protein product is CASSDSGTSGWMNTGELFF.

The rearrangement links TRBV6-5 to TRBJ2-3; TRBD2 is a possible D gene (5 bases). There are 15 residues in the CDR3. Per the germline V gene, CDR1 is MNHEY and CDR2 is SVGAGI. V gave up 6 bases and J gave up 4 bases, with 17 bases separating them. The CDR3 sequence is CASSPRRFRADTQYF. In DNA, the CDR3 is TGTGCCAGCAGCCCCAGGAGGTTTCGGGCAGATACGCAGTATTTT.

V and J are TRBV4-1 and TRBJ2-2; D ambiguous. This CDR3 is 17 amino acids long. The V and J ends lost 0 bases and 3 bases respectively, with 14 bases between them. Looked up from germline, CDR1 is MGHRA and CDR2 is YSYEKL. CDR3 loop: CASSQEGFSRDTGELFF. CDR3 DNA sequence: TGCGCCAGCAGCCAAGAGGGTTTTAGTAGGGACACCGGGGAGCTGTTTTTT.

The genes are TRBV27 and TRBJ2-7; D perhaps matches TRBD1 (6 bases). Germline V gene lookup returns CDR1 MNHEY and CDR2 SMNVEV (reference sequence). Trimming pared 7 bases from V and 0 bases from J, leaving 16 bases between. The CDR3 is made up of 15 amino acids. This chain's CDR3 is CASKPPGVDSYEQYF. The CDR3 DNA reads as TGTGCCAGCAAGCCCCCAGGGGTGGACTCCTACGAGCAGTACTTC.

The V and J genes are TRBV7-2 and TRBJ2-7; 8 bases are a match to TRBD1. CDR1 is SGHTA, CDR2 FQGNSA, per germline. The CDR3 is 15 residues long. Germline trimming cut 4 bases from V and 6 bases from J; bases unmatched to any gene: 11. DNA for the CDR3: TGTGCCAGCAGCTCAGACAGGGGACACCTAGGCGAGCAGTACTTC. It specifies CASSSDRGHLGEQYF.

The chain carries TRBV5-6 and TRBJ2-1, with TRBD2 matching 13 bases. Losses at the gene ends were 1 base for V and 1 base for J; bases not matched to a gene: 2. CDR3 size: 17 residues. Germline assignment: CDR1 SGHDT and CDR2 YYEEEE. The CDR3 DNA reads as TGTGCCAGCAGCTTGTGGACTAGCGGGAGATCCTACAATGAGCAGTTCTTC. Its protein product is CASSLWTSGRSYNEQFF.

V is TRBV11-2 and J is TRBJ2-7, with TRBD2 as a possible D gene (6 bases). Germline loops: CDR1 SGHAT, CDR2 FQNNGV. Trimming removed 5 bases at V and 2 bases at J, with 19 bases between. This CDR3 region has 16 residues. CDR3 loop: CASSPGLDEGAYEQYF. CDR3 nucleotides: TGTGCCAGCAGCCCGGGACTCGACGAAGGGGCCTACGAGCAGTACTTC. Based on the CDR3 plus reference TRBV11-2 and TRBJ2-7, the full variable domain is EAGVAQSPRYKIIEKRQSVAFWCNPISGHATLYWYQQILGQGPKLLIQFQNNGVVDDSQLPKDRFSAERLKGVDSTLKIQPAKLEDSAVYLCASSPGLDEGAYEQYFGPGTRLTVT.

On this clone itself: The same CDR3 arises from other DNA sequences in this sample as well. The chain is built from TRBV11-2 and TRBJ1-1; TRBD1 might be the D (5 bases). The CDR3 sequence is 13 residues long. CDR1 and CDR2 (germline): SGHAT, FQNNGV. The V end was cut by 5 bases, the J end by 1 base, with 8 bases between. CDR3 loop: CASSLGANTEAFF. The CDR3 DNA follows: TGTGCCAGCAGCCTCGGGGCGAACACTGAAGCTTTCTTT.

Written as DNA, the CDR3 is TGTGCCAGCAGCTTAGGACCCAGGCTCCCTGAGCAGTTCTTC. It specifies CASSLGPRLPEQFF. This chain links TRBV7-8 with TRBJ2-1; no definite D call. Germline lookup yields CDR1 SGHVS and CDR2 FQNEAQ. The CDR3 has 14 amino acids. V was pared by 1 base and J by 9 bases, with 13 bases between.

The CDR3, as DNA: TGTGCCTGGAGTAGGGTATCCAAAAACATTCAGTACTTC. This codes for CAWSRVSKNIQYF. This chain links TRBV30 with TRBJ2-4, with unresolved D. V lost 2 bases and J lost 2, with 7 bases in between. Per the germline V gene, CDR1 is GTSNPN and CDR2 is SVGIG (reference sequence). The CDR3 sequence is 13 residues long.

This chain links TRBV2 with TRBJ2-5, with 7 bases that match TRBD1. Germline V lookup: CDR1 SNHLY, CDR2 FYNNEI. The CDR3 is made up of 15 amino acids. The ends lost 3 bases at V and 2 bases at J; junction bases unmatched: 6. CDR3: CASSDGQGDQETQYF. The CDR3 DNA is TGTGCCAGCAGTGATGGCCAGGGGGATCAAGAGACCCAGTACTTC. The entire variable domain, with the rest obtained from reference TRBV2 and TRBJ2-5, is as follows: EPEVTQTPSHQVTQMGQEVILRCVPISNHLYFYWYRQILGQKVEFLVSFYNNEISEKSEIFDDQFSVERPDGSNFTLKIRSTKLEDSAMYFCASSDGQGDQETQYFGPGTRLLVL.

The V and J genes are TRBV25-1 and TRBJ1-2, with D possibly being TRBD1 (6 bases). V lost 2 bases and J 6 bases, leaving 7 bases between the germline ends. The CDR3 has 12 amino acids. Germline CDR1 reads MGHDK; CDR2 reads SYGVNS. The CDR3 bases are TGTGCCAGCAGTGAAGGGGGGCATGGCTACACCTTC. This translates into CASSEGGHGYTF.

The chain has TRBV10-3 and TRBJ2-1; 9 bases are a match to TRBD1. Germline V gene lookup returns CDR1 ENHRY and CDR2 SYGVKD. With V trimmed by 4 bases and J by 5 bases, 6 bases remained unmatched. The CDR3 consists of 15 residues. The CDR3: CAISGGQGRDNEQFF. In DNA form, the CDR3 reads TGTGCCATCAGTGGGGGACAGGGCCGCGACAATGAGCAGTTCTTC.